This is a list of T cell receptor beta chains from one sample in a study of CD8+ T cells in alopecia areata. Clones were sequenced by immunoSEQ multiplex PCR, and TCRdb holds only the in-frame ones, with some missing. The data show about 210,000 clones, 66% seen once. The sequenced sample was CD4+ T cells sorted from blood, obtained at approximately week 44, from a patient treated with tofacitinib. All receptors derive from a human donor with alopecia areata. Each CDR3 is given with its conserved first and last residue. A D gene is named only where the DNA matches it firmly. Where a row states a size, it is once, few, many or the class of an expanded clone; other rows omit it.

abundance	j_gene	v_gene	d_gene	CDR3nt	CDR3aa
.	TRBJ2-7	TRBV18	.	TGTGCCAGCTCACCTATGACGGATTACGAGCAGTACTTC	CASSPMTDYEQYF
.	TRBJ2-7	TRBV30	.	TGTGCCTGGAGTGTACTGTTGAGGGGCGAGCAGTACTTC	CAWSVLLRGEQYF
.	TRBJ1-1	TRBV29-1	.	TGCAGCGTAGCCGGGACTATGAACACTGAAGCTTTCTTT	CSVAGTMNTEAFF
.	TRBJ1-5	TRBV29-1	TRBD1	TGCAGCGTCCGATCAGGGGGAGTGGAGCCCCAGCATTTT	CSVRSGGVEPQHF
.	TRBJ2-1	TRBV5-1	.	TGCGCCAGCAGCCTGGGAGTTAACAGGGACGAGCAGTTCTTC	CASSLGVNRDEQFF
once	TRBJ2-1	TRBV11-1	TRBD1	TGTGCCAGCAGCTTTAGACAGGGGCACTTCAATGAGCAGTTCTTC	CASSFRQGHFNEQFF
.	TRBJ1-1	TRBV7-3	.	TGTGCCAGCAGCTTAGGCGGTGGGGCTGAAGCTTTCTTT	CASSLGGGAEAFF
few	TRBJ1-2	TRBV7-2	TRBD1	TGTGCCAGCAGCTATGACGGACAGGGAAACTATGGCTACACCTTC	CASSYDGQGNYGYTF
.	TRBJ2-2	TRBV9	TRBD1	TGTGCCAGCAGCGAAACACCGGGACAGTCCGGGGAGCTGTTTTTT	CASSETPGQSGELFF
.	TRBJ1-1	TRBV30	TRBD1	TGTGCCTGGGCGGGACAGCTCCATGGCACTGAAGCTTTCTTT	CAWAGQLHGTEAFF
.	TRBJ1-1	TRBV29-1	.	TGCAGCTCCGACCTCAGGGGCAGCGCTGAAGCTTTCTTT	CSSDLRGSAEAFF